This T cell receptor beta chain was captured in a study of CD8+ T cells in alopecia areata. Study-level findings and limits: Sequence data from scalp samples additionally include resident alphabeta T cells of normal skin.

This clone was counted only a few times. Its antigen is undetermined. Germline trimming cut 6 bases from V and 6 bases from J; bases unmatched to any gene: 10. The CDR3 extends over 15 amino acids. Germline CDR1 and CDR2: MNHEY and SVGAGI. Alopecia areata patients provided lesional scalp punch biopsies and peripheral blood, both collected for the study. PBMCs were stained for CD3, CD4 and CD8, and CD4+ and CD8+ T cells were sorted. Once RNA had been extracted, it was reverse transcribed into cDNA to act as the sequencing template. Method: immunoSEQ multiplex PCR; TCRdb's copy keeps in-frame clones and lacks some. Of about 30,000 clones in the sample, approximately 65% are singletons; the top ten hold about a sixth.

The sample comprised NKG2D-high CD8+ T cells sorted from blood. The chain couples TRBV6-5 to TRBJ2-1; 8 bases align to TRBD2. The TCR sequence derives from a human donor with alopecia areata. CDR3 coding DNA: TGTGCCAGCAGGATACTAGCGGCCATCCCCAATGAGCAGTTCTTC. It specifies CASRILAAIPNEQFF.